A selection of T cell receptor beta chains follows, all from one sample in a study of cytomegalovirus exposure and HLA in healthy donors. Some clones are missing from TCRdb's copy, which holds only in-frame ones; the method was immunoSEQ multiplex PCR. Among 220,000 or so clones, about nine tenths were seen once, and the ten largest hold roughly 2%. Sequenced sample: PBMCs. The origin of the receptors is a woman under 30 in good health and CMV-seropositive. Each CDR3 is given without its conserved first and last residue. The size entry is marked missing in some rows and otherwise reads once, few, many or a size class.

V,size,J,CDR3
TRBV6-6,.,TRBJ1-5,ASRDRGHDQPQH
TRBV5-4,.,TRBJ2-1,ASSEDWRDEQF
TRBV9,.,TRBJ2-6,ASSGPDSSGANVLT
TRBV2,many,TRBJ1-4,ASSEDRREKLF
TRBV4-2,.,TRBJ2-1,ASSQDSTSSRYNEQF
TRBV5-1,.,TRBJ2-2,ASSLGDRYTGELF
TRBV5-1,once,TRBJ1-2,ASSSLGGGDGYT
TRBV11-2,once,TRBJ1-1,ASSLGQGSTEAF
TRBV6-5,.,TRBJ1-2,ASSYTRDSHWT
TRBV27,.,TRBJ1-2,ASRPLHRGYGYT
TRBV5-1,.,TRBJ2-7,ASSLNSGSSYEQY
TRBV2,.,TRBJ2-1,ASSRQGGDEQF
TRBV5-1,.,TRBJ2-2,ASSLLQGGNTGELF
TRBV5-4,.,TRBJ2-1,ASSQDRGQYNEQF
TRBV5-6,.,TRBJ2-2,ASSFWLNTGELF
TRBV9,once,TRBJ1-1,ASSLGGSTEAF
TRBV7-2,.,TRBJ2-5,ASNLILGGEETQY
TRBV6-5,.,TRBJ2-7,ASSTGTRSGEQY
TRBV27,.,TRBJ2-3,ASSPSTDTQY
TRBV28,.,TRBJ1-4,ASSTAGQEDQKLF
TRBV29-1,.,TRBJ1-5,SVEVRKQGSNQPQH
TRBV7-2,many,TRBJ2-7,ASSSQGNEQY
TRBV7-9,.,TRBJ1-1,ASSPGTGDTEAF
TRBV5-1,once,TRBJ2-7,ASSLGGGTYEQY
TRBV4-1,.,TRBJ2-2,ASSQVLRTGGGGELF
TRBV9,.,TRBJ2-7,ASSVGLGEGPNPYEQY
TRBV28,.,TRBJ2-7,ASSSNEQY
TRBV28,once,TRBJ2-1,ASSLWAGTGNEQF
TRBV5-1,.,TRBJ2-3,ASRADLDTQY
TRBV28,once,TRBJ2-1,ASSLRSSGMYNEQF
TRBV5-1,.,TRBJ2-1,ASSDPTVGEGGEQF
TRBV2,.,TRBJ1-1,ASTPDGENTEAF
TRBV6-5,.,TRBJ1-1,ASSPTGNTEAF
TRBV28,once,TRBJ2-3,ASSFRLAGPTDTQY
TRBV5-1,.,TRBJ2-3,ASSPVAESTDTQY
TRBV29-1,.,TRBJ2-1,SVEGTLAGGFYNEQF
TRBV5-1,once,TRBJ2-3,ASSLGQGPDTQY
TRBV6-5,.,TRBJ1-2,ASTTGHFGYT
TRBV30,.,TRBJ1-5,AWSVRDRSPSSNQPQH
TRBV9,.,TRBJ2-7,ASAGTDTMVV
TRBV5-1,.,TRBJ2-2,ASSFGLFTGELF
TRBV27,many,TRBJ2-7,ASSTLPLVYEQY